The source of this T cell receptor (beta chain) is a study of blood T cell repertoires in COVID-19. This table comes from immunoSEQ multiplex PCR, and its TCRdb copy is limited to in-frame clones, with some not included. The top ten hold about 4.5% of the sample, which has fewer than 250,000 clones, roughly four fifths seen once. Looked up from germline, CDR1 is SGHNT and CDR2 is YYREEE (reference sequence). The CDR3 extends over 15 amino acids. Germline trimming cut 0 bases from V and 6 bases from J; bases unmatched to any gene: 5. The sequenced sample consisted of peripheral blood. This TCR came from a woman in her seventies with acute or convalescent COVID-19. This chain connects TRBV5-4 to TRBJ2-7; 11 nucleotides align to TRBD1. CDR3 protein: CASSLGWDRGAEQYF. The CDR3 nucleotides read TGTGCCAGCAGCTTGGGGTGGGACAGGGGGGCCGAGCAGTACTTC.